Detailed here is one T cell receptor beta chain. Produced via immunoSEQ multiplex PCR; TCRdb's table is partial and in-frame only. There are 200,000 to 250,000 clones in the sample; about four fifths occur only once, and 1.3% lies in the top ten. This entry comes from a study of blood T cell repertoires in COVID-19. This CDR3 is 14 amino acids long. CDR1 and CDR2 from the germline V gene are MNHEY and SMNVEV (reference sequence). Trimming at V came to 3 bases and at J to 5 bases, leaving 5 bases not matched to a gene. Across 20 to 25 US areas, participants ranged in age from about 18 to 90 years. The sample taken for sequencing was PBMCs or T cells enriched from blood (not recorded which). This sequence originates from a woman aged 40 to 50 with acute COVID-19. The gene calls are TRBV27 and TRBJ2-7; TRBD1 matches 9 bases. CDR3 amino acids: CASSLFTGGHEQYF. In DNA form, the CDR3 reads TGTGCCAGCAGTTTGTTTACAGGGGGCCACGAGCAGTACTTC.